The rows below give T cell receptor beta chains drawn from one sample of a study of T cell responses to AZD1222 COVID-19 vaccine. Sequencing was performed with immunoSEQ multiplex PCR; in TCRdb, only in-frame clones are kept and a portion is missing. The table has 120,000 or so clones, roughly 88% seen once; the top ten hold about 25%. This specimen consisted of peripheral blood, obtained 28 days after the second AZD1222 dose. These receptor sequences come from an adult who received the AZD1222 COVID-19 vaccine. Both conserved end residues are part of each CDR3. The order of the fields is CDR3 length, J gene, V gene, clone size, D gene, CDR3 protein, CDR3 DNA. The D gene is left open where the match is weak. The size of a clone is reported for some rows only, either as once, few or many, or as a class for expanded clones.

cdr3_length: 14; j_call: TRBJ1-5; v_call: TRBV6-6; clone_size: .; d_call: .; cdr3_aa: CASSYSRSDQPQHF; cdr3_nt: TGTGCCAGCAGTTACTCGAGGTCGGATCAGCCCCAGCATTTT
cdr3_length: 16; j_call: TRBJ2-3; v_call: TRBV6-2/TRBV6-3; clone_size: .; d_call: .; cdr3_aa: CASSYPLGGHTDTQYF; cdr3_nt: TGTGCCAGCAGTTACCCCCTCGGGGGACACACAGATACGCAGTATTTT
cdr3_length: 12; j_call: TRBJ1-2; v_call: TRBV2; clone_size: .; d_call: .; cdr3_aa: CASSRESYGYTF; cdr3_nt: TGTGCCAGCAGTAGGGAGTCCTATGGCTACACCTTC
cdr3_length: 14; j_call: TRBJ2-1; v_call: TRBV5-1; clone_size: .; d_call: TRBD2; cdr3_aa: CASSATSGAGEQFF; cdr3_nt: TGCGCCAGCAGCGCCACTAGCGGGGCCGGTGAGCAGTTCTTC
cdr3_length: 14; j_call: TRBJ1-1; v_call: TRBV13; clone_size: few; d_call: TRBD1; cdr3_aa: CASRMYRGGTEAFF; cdr3_nt: TGTGCCAGCAGAATGTACAGGGGAGGAACTGAAGCTTTCTTT
cdr3_length: 16; j_call: TRBJ1-5; v_call: TRBV28; clone_size: .; d_call: .; cdr3_aa: CASRVRVYRNNQPQHF; cdr3_nt: TGTGCCAGCAGGGTCAGGGTTTACAGAAACAATCAGCCCCAGCATTTT
cdr3_length: 18; j_call: TRBJ1-1; v_call: TRBV7-9; clone_size: once; d_call: .; cdr3_aa: CASSLAVYLVEMNTEAFF; cdr3_nt: TGTGCCAGCAGCTTAGCAGTCTATCTGGTAGAGATGAACACTGAAGCTTTCTTT
cdr3_length: 20; j_call: TRBJ1-1; v_call: TRBV3-1/TRBV3-2; clone_size: .; d_call: TRBD1; cdr3_aa: CASSQETPTGVPPRNTEAFF; cdr3_nt: TGTGCCAGCAGCCAGGAAACCCCGACAGGGGTTCCCCCTCGGAACACTGAAGCTTTCTTT
cdr3_length: 17; j_call: TRBJ2-5; v_call: TRBV10-3; clone_size: .; d_call: TRBD1; cdr3_aa: CAISESGTGDSYETQYF; cdr3_nt: TGTGCCATCAGTGAGTCTGGGACAGGGGACTCTTACGAGACCCAGTACTTC
cdr3_length: 14; j_call: TRBJ1-5; v_call: TRBV28; clone_size: .; d_call: .; cdr3_aa: CASSLNLSNQPQHF; cdr3_nt: TGTGCCAGCAGCTTAAACCTGAGCAATCAGCCCCAGCATTTT
cdr3_length: 14; j_call: TRBJ1-5; v_call: TRBV30; clone_size: .; d_call: .; cdr3_aa: CAWSGLTADQPQHF; cdr3_nt: TGTGCCTGGAGTGGGCTGACCGCGGATCAGCCCCAGCATTTT
cdr3_length: 14; j_call: TRBJ1-1; v_call: TRBV5-4; clone_size: once; d_call: .; cdr3_aa: CASRPGASNTEAFF; cdr3_nt: TGTGCCAGCAGACCCGGGGCCTCGAACACTGAAGCTTTCTTT
cdr3_length: 16; j_call: TRBJ2-3; v_call: TRBV7-2; clone_size: .; d_call: TRBD2; cdr3_aa: CASSPYDSSGGYTQYF; cdr3_nt: TGTGCCAGCAGCCCTTACGACTCTAGCGGGGGGTACACGCAGTATTTT
cdr3_length: 13; j_call: TRBJ1-1; v_call: TRBV9; clone_size: .; d_call: .; cdr3_aa: CASSVDTTTEAFF; cdr3_nt: TGTGCCAGCAGCGTAGACACGACGACTGAAGCTTTCTTT
cdr3_length: 13; j_call: TRBJ1-2; v_call: TRBV3-1/TRBV3-2; clone_size: .; d_call: .; cdr3_aa: CASSQDSNYGYTF; cdr3_nt: TGTGCCAGCAGCCAAGACAGTAACTATGGCTACACCTTC
cdr3_length: 15; j_call: TRBJ2-2; v_call: TRBV6-4; clone_size: .; d_call: TRBD1; cdr3_aa: CASSEGTGNTGELFF; cdr3_nt: TGTGCCAGCAGTGAGGGGACAGGCAACACCGGGGAGCTGTTTTTT
cdr3_length: 16; j_call: TRBJ1-3; v_call: TRBV5-1; clone_size: .; d_call: TRBD1; cdr3_aa: CASSETGTAGGNTIYF; cdr3_nt: TGCGCCAGCAGCGAAACCGGGACAGCGGGTGGAAACACCATATATTTT
cdr3_length: 16; j_call: TRBJ2-3; v_call: TRBV11-2; clone_size: .; d_call: TRBD2; cdr3_aa: CASSSTRGGSTDTQYF; cdr3_nt: TGTGCCAGCAGCTCTACCCGCGGGGGGAGCACAGATACGCAGTATTTT
cdr3_length: 13; j_call: TRBJ2-3; v_call: TRBV6-5; clone_size: .; d_call: TRBD1; cdr3_aa: CAGGDRASDTQYF; cdr3_nt: TGTGCCGGCGGGGACAGGGCCTCTGATACGCAGTATTTT
cdr3_length: 12; j_call: TRBJ1-2; v_call: TRBV10-2; clone_size: .; d_call: .; cdr3_aa: CASSAGDYGYTF; cdr3_nt: TGCGCCAGCAGTGCAGGGGACTATGGCTACACCTTC
cdr3_length: 15; j_call: TRBJ1-4; v_call: TRBV10-3; clone_size: .; d_call: .; cdr3_aa: CAISESSGPGEKLFF; cdr3_nt: TGTGCCATCAGTGAGTCCTCCGGCCCCGGGGAAAAACTGTTTTTT
cdr3_length: 12; j_call: TRBJ2-7; v_call: TRBV9; clone_size: .; d_call: .; cdr3_aa: CASSVSFYEQYF; cdr3_nt: TGTGCCAGCAGCGTCTCTTTCTACGAGCAGTACTTC
cdr3_length: 16; j_call: TRBJ2-6; v_call: TRBV4-2; clone_size: .; d_call: TRBD1; cdr3_aa: CASRGQGLSGANVLTF; cdr3_nt: TGTGCCAGCAGGGGACAGGGACTCTCTGGGGCCAACGTCCTGACTTTC
cdr3_length: 17; j_call: TRBJ2-6; v_call: TRBV6-2/TRBV6-3; clone_size: .; d_call: .; cdr3_aa: CASSYSQTASGANVLTF; cdr3_nt: TGTGCCAGCAGTTACTCTCAGACAGCCTCTGGGGCCAACGTCCTGACTTTC
cdr3_length: 17; j_call: TRBJ2-5; v_call: TRBV7-2; clone_size: .; d_call: TRBD2; cdr3_aa: CASSLAFAGGNQETQYF; cdr3_nt: TGTGCCAGCAGCTTAGCTTTTGCGGGGGGGAACCAAGAGACCCAGTACTTC
cdr3_length: 18; j_call: TRBJ2-3; v_call: TRBV11-2; clone_size: few; d_call: .; cdr3_aa: CASSLVWGAPRLTDTQYF; cdr3_nt: TGTGCCAGCAGCTTAGTTTGGGGGGCCCCTAGGTTGACAGATACGCAGTATTTT
cdr3_length: 14; j_call: TRBJ2-2; v_call: TRBV29-1; clone_size: .; d_call: .; cdr3_aa: CSVEGGKNTGELFF; cdr3_nt: TGCAGCGTTGAGGGCGGGAAGAACACCGGGGAGCTGTTTTTT
cdr3_length: 12; j_call: TRBJ2-7; v_call: TRBV7-9; clone_size: .; d_call: .; cdr3_aa: CASGMRSYEQYF; cdr3_nt: TGTGCCAGCGGTATGCGCTCCTACGAGCAGTACTTC
cdr3_length: 15; j_call: TRBJ1-2; v_call: TRBV27; clone_size: .; d_call: .; cdr3_aa: CASSLSRGGSDGYTF; cdr3_nt: TGTGCCAGCAGTTTATCGAGGGGGGGCTCGGATGGCTACACCTTC
cdr3_length: 16; j_call: TRBJ2-3; v_call: TRBV5-5; clone_size: .; d_call: TRBD2; cdr3_aa: CASSLRGGSYPGTQYF; cdr3_nt: TGTGCCAGCAGCTTGCGGGGGGGGTCTTATCCCGGTACGCAGTATTTT
cdr3_length: 15; j_call: TRBJ1-6; v_call: TRBV19; clone_size: .; d_call: TRBD1; cdr3_aa: CASNSGTGPWAPLHF; cdr3_nt: TGTGCCAGTAACTCCGGGACAGGGCCCTGGGCACCCCTCCACTTT
cdr3_length: 15; j_call: TRBJ1-1; v_call: TRBV7-2; clone_size: .; d_call: .; cdr3_aa: CASSLLGRVGTEAFF; cdr3_nt: TGTGCCAGCAGCTTACTTGGCAGGGTCGGTACTGAAGCTTTCTTT
cdr3_length: 15; j_call: TRBJ1-3; v_call: TRBV7-9; clone_size: .; d_call: .; cdr3_aa: CASSLRGAAGNTIYF; cdr3_nt: TGTGCCAGCAGCTTAAGGGGGGCCGCTGGAAACACCATATATTTT
cdr3_length: 17; j_call: TRBJ1-2; v_call: TRBV28; clone_size: .; d_call: .; cdr3_aa: CATGSPWGGGTNYGYTF; cdr3_nt: TGTGCCACCGGCTCACCCTGGGGCGGAGGTACTAACTATGGCTACACCTTC
cdr3_length: 15; j_call: TRBJ2-7; v_call: TRBV7-2; clone_size: .; d_call: .; cdr3_aa: CASSLIGRYSYEQYF; cdr3_nt: TGTGCCAGCAGCTTAATTGGGCGCTACTCCTACGAGCAGTACTTC
cdr3_length: 15; j_call: TRBJ1-5; v_call: TRBV19; clone_size: .; d_call: .; cdr3_aa: CASSALRGGDQPQHF; cdr3_nt: TGTGCCAGTAGTGCCCTGAGGGGGGGCGATCAGCCCCAGCATTTT
cdr3_length: 12; j_call: TRBJ1-2; v_call: TRBV29-1; clone_size: .; d_call: .; cdr3_aa: CSVVGGTYGYTF; cdr3_nt: TGCAGCGTTGTAGGGGGGACCTATGGCTACACCTTC
cdr3_length: 19; j_call: TRBJ1-1; v_call: TRBV28; clone_size: once; d_call: TRBD1; cdr3_aa: CASRDRGGSGKSMNTEAFF; cdr3_nt: TGTGCCAGCAGGGACAGGGGGGGTTCGGGTAAATCCATGAACACTGAAGCTTTCTTT
cdr3_length: 18; j_call: TRBJ2-5; v_call: TRBV12-5; clone_size: .; d_call: TRBD2; cdr3_aa: CASGLVTPRTSGQETQYF; cdr3_nt: TGTGCTAGTGGTTTGGTAACCCCAAGGACTAGCGGCCAAGAGACCCAGTACTTC
cdr3_length: 12; j_call: TRBJ1-2; v_call: TRBV5-6; clone_size: .; d_call: .; cdr3_aa: CASSEGEYGYTF; cdr3_nt: TGTGCCAGCAGCGAAGGGGAGTATGGCTACACCTTC
cdr3_length: 16; j_call: TRBJ2-3; v_call: TRBV11-2; clone_size: .; d_call: TRBD2; cdr3_aa: CASSPRSSGGADTQYF; cdr3_nt: TGTGCCAGCAGCCCCCGCTCTAGCGGGGGGGCAGATACGCAGTATTTT
cdr3_length: 15; j_call: TRBJ1-1; v_call: TRBV9; clone_size: .; d_call: TRBD1; cdr3_aa: CASSVVGGRHTEAFF; cdr3_nt: TGTGCCAGCAGCGTCGTAGGGGGCAGGCACACTGAAGCTTTCTTT
cdr3_length: 15; j_call: TRBJ1-2; v_call: TRBV7-2; clone_size: once; d_call: .; cdr3_aa: CASSLVVGGNYGYTF; cdr3_nt: TGTGCCAGCAGCTTAGTGGTTGGGGGGAACTATGGCTACACCTTC
cdr3_length: 14; j_call: TRBJ2-1; v_call: TRBV3-1/TRBV3-2; clone_size: .; d_call: .; cdr3_aa: CASSLGFGYNEQFF; cdr3_nt: TGTGCCAGCAGCCTGGGGTTTGGCTACAATGAGCAGTTCTTC
cdr3_length: 15; j_call: TRBJ2-6; v_call: TRBV19; clone_size: .; d_call: TRBD2; cdr3_aa: CASSWAGAGANVLTF; cdr3_nt: TGTGCCAGTAGCTGGGCGGGGGCTGGGGCCAACGTCCTGACTTTC
cdr3_length: 17; j_call: TRBJ1-1; v_call: TRBV19; clone_size: .; d_call: .; cdr3_aa: CASSIGWGGPMNTEAFF; cdr3_nt: TGTGCCAGTAGTATAGGATGGGGGGGCCCGATGAACACTGAAGCTTTCTTT
cdr3_length: 14; j_call: TRBJ2-5; v_call: TRBV27; clone_size: .; d_call: TRBD1; cdr3_aa: CASSLGDRAGTQYF; cdr3_nt: TGTGCCAGCAGTCTGGGGGACAGGGCCGGGACCCAGTACTTC
cdr3_length: 13; j_call: TRBJ1-2; v_call: TRBV2; clone_size: .; d_call: .; cdr3_aa: CASSRQGNYGYTF; cdr3_nt: TGTGCCAGCAGTCGGCAGGGGAACTATGGCTACACCTTC
cdr3_length: 16; j_call: TRBJ2-7; v_call: TRBV20-1; clone_size: .; d_call: TRBD2; cdr3_aa: CSASWSSGGELRGQYF; cdr3_nt: TGCAGTGCTAGTTGGTCTAGCGGGGGTGAGCTACGAGGGCAGTACTTC
cdr3_length: 14; j_call: TRBJ2-6; v_call: TRBV7-2; clone_size: .; d_call: .; cdr3_aa: CASSFRSGANVLTF; cdr3_nt: TGTGCCAGCAGCTTTCGCTCTGGGGCCAACGTCCTGACTTTC
cdr3_length: 15; j_call: TRBJ2-7; v_call: TRBV28; clone_size: .; d_call: .; cdr3_aa: CASSSWDGASYEQYF; cdr3_nt: TGTGCCAGCAGTTCATGGGACGGGGCGTCCTACGAGCAGTACTTC
cdr3_length: 14; j_call: TRBJ1-5; v_call: TRBV7-8; clone_size: .; d_call: .; cdr3_aa: CASSWAYSNQPQHF; cdr3_nt: TGTGCCAGCAGTTGGGCTTATAGCAATCAGCCCCAGCATTTT